The 32 T cell receptor beta chains given below trace back to one sample, sequenced in a study of blood T cell repertoires in COVID-19 (dated by TCRdb to the early 2020s). Libraries were made using the immunoSEQ multiplex PCR assay. As stored in TCRdb, this immuneACCESS dataset retains in-frame rearrangements with V and J assigned. A fraction of the clones does not appear; measured against another copy, unresolved V genes explain less than half of the discrepancy, and the remainder lacks a known reason. Present in this sample are about 350,000 clones, approximately 84% of which were seen just once. Of the sample, about 3% is held by the ten largest clones. The sample consisted of PBMCs or T cells enriched from blood (not recorded which). The receptor set was obtained from a woman under 40 who had recovered from COVID-19.

V and J are TRBV9 and TRBJ2-3; possible D gene TRBD1, 5 bases. The CDR3 totals 14 residues. Trimming removed 2 bases at V and 2 bases at J, with 9 bases between. Germline V gene sequence: CDR1 SGDLS, CDR2 YYNGEE. CDR3 sequence (DNA): TGTGCCAGCAGCGTGCAGGGTAACACAGATACGCAGTATTTT. Its protein is CASSVQGNTDTQYF.

The chain joins TRBV19 to TRBJ2-7; TRBD2 aligns across 7 bases. After removal of 4 bases from V and 0 bases from J, the junction contained 12 bases not matched to a gene. This CDR3 comprises 17 residues. Germline CDR1 is LNHDA and CDR2 is SQIVND (reference sequence). As DNA, the CDR3 is TGTGCCAGTAGTACCCAAGGGAGGGACTTCCCCTCCTACGAGCAGTACTTC. Protein: CASSTQGRDFPSYEQYF.

A few counts support this clone. The chain carries TRBV7-8 and TRBJ1-1; possible D gene TRBD1, 6 bases. Germline V gene data show CDR1 as SGHVS and CDR2 as FQNEAQ. V lost 4 bases and J lost 3, with 9 bases in between. This CDR3 is built from 13 residues. The DNA for the CDR3 is TGTGCCAGCAGCTACAGGGCGGACACTGAAGCTTTCTTT. This sequence encodes CASSYRADTEAFF.

This chain joins TRBV2 and TRBJ2-7, with TRBD1 identical over 8 bases. V trimming: 7 bases; J trimming: 0 bases; junction bases outside the gene matches: 5. This CDR3 region has 14 residues. Germline CDR1 and CDR2: SNHLY and FYNNEI. The CDR3: CASNAQGASYEQYF. CDR3 bases: TGTGCCAGCAACGCGCAGGGGGCCTCCTACGAGCAGTACTTC.

Here the CDR3 DNA reads TGTGCCAGCTCACCGGGACAGGGAATCAATGAGCAGTTCTTC. It is translated as CASSPGQGINEQFF. The chain recombines TRBV18 with TRBJ2-1; 9 nucleotides agree with TRBD1. The ends lost 3 bases at V and 6 bases at J; junction bases unmatched: 3. The CDR3 spans 14 residues. Germline values: CDR1 KGHSH, CDR2 LQKENI.

CDR3 residues: CASTTTGGQPQHF. The CDR3 bases are TGTGCCAGCACCACGACAGGGGGCCAGCCCCAGCATTTT. The chain recombines TRBV27 with TRBJ1-5, with 10 bases matching TRBD1. Per germline, CDR1 MNHEY and CDR2 SMNVEV (reference sequence). J lost 7 bases, V lost 7 bases, and 4 bases had no gene match. The CDR3 is 13 amino acids.

The chain has TRBV18 and TRBJ2-4; 11 bases are a match to TRBD2. CDR3 length equals 18 residues. Germline V gene lookup returns CDR1 KGHSH and CDR2 LQKENI. J lost 3 bases, V lost 2 bases, and 9 bases had no gene match. CDR3 protein: CASSPTSGGPLGKNIQYF. CDR3 nucleotide sequence: TGTGCCAGCTCACCAACTAGCGGGGGCCCCCTTGGCAAAAACATTCAGTACTTC.

This clone is a singleton in its sample. This chain connects TRBV6-5 to TRBJ2-7, with a tentative D call TRBD1 (5 bases). Germline lookup yields CDR1 MNHEY and CDR2 SVGAGI. CDR3 length: 14 residues. V shed 6 bases and J shed 3 bases, with 15 bases lying between them. CDR3 residues: CASSPTDSVYEQYF. DNA for the CDR3: TGTGCCAGCAGCCCAACTGACAGTGTCTACGAGCAGTACTTC.

The V and J genes are TRBV19 and TRBJ1-4; D is uncertain. The V end lost 9 bases, the J end lost 7 bases, and 24 bases lay between the germline ends. From germline, CDR1 is LNHDA and CDR2 SQIVND (reference sequence). The CDR3 consists of 16 residues. As DNA, the CDR3 is TGTGCCAGCCAGATGGTCGGGGTTATGGGCACTGAAAAACTGTTTTTT. Its translation: CASQMVGVMGTEKLFF.

The rearrangement joins TRBV27 to TRBJ2-7, with D maybe TRBD1 (6 bases). The V and J ends lost 6 bases and 6 bases respectively, with 9 bases between them. CDR3 size: 11 residues. Germline V gene data show CDR1 as MNHEY and CDR2 as SMNVEV (reference sequence). The CDR3 sequence is CASSSRGEQYF. CDR3 DNA: TGTGCCAGCAGCTCCAGGGGCGAGCAGTACTTC.

The V call is TRBV27, the J call TRBJ2-7; 11 nucleotides line up with TRBD1. V dropped 2 bases and J dropped 4; count of bases not matched to a gene: 7. The germline gives CDR1 MNHEY, CDR2 SMNVEV (reference sequence). CDR3 size: 16 residues. CDR3: CASSLRGQGALYEQYF. In DNA form, the CDR3 reads TGTGCCAGCAGTTTACGAGGACAGGGGGCGCTTTACGAGCAGTACTTC.

V gene TRBV29-1 combines with J gene TRBJ2-2; D call uncertain. The germline gives CDR1 SQVTM, CDR2 ANQGSEA. The CDR3 covers 12 residues. The V end was cut by 6 bases, the J end by 3 bases, with 8 bases between. The CDR3 DNA reads as TGCAGCGTCTCCCTCGACACCGGGGAGCTGTTTTTT. Translating gives CSVSLDTGELFF.

V gene TRBV19 combines with J gene TRBJ2-1, with 8 bases lining up with TRBD2. CDR1 is LNHDA and CDR2 is SQIVND in the germline V gene (reference sequence). V lost 3 bases, J lost 3 bases, and 4 bases stayed unmatched. This CDR3 comprises 15 residues. The CDR3 DNA is TGTGCCAGTAGTATCCGACTAGCGTACTACAATGAGCAGTTCTTC. Translating gives CASSIRLAYYNEQFF.

The chain couples TRBV5-4 to TRBJ2-3; 7 nucleotides line up with TRBD2. CDR1 and CDR2 (germline): SGHNT, YYREEE (reference sequence). The CDR3 runs 12 residues. The J segment lost 5 bases and the V segment lost 4 bases, leaving 1 base of the junction unmatched. The CDR3 sequence is CASSTGGDTQYF. The CDR3 region has the DNA TGTGCCAGCAGCACGGGGGGAGATACGCAGTATTTT.

This clone was found once. The J gene is TRBJ1-6, the V gene TRBV18; 11 bases agree with TRBD1. Losses at the gene ends were 4 bases for V and 10 bases for J; bases not matched to a gene: 3. The CDR3 runs 14 residues. Germline V gene data show CDR1 as KGHSH and CDR2 as LQKENI. The CDR3 nucleotides read TGTGCCAGCTCACTGGGACAGGGGGACTCACCCCTCCACTTT. Its protein is CASSLGQGDSPLHF. The entire variable domain, with the rest obtained from reference TRBV18 and TRBJ1-6, is as follows: NAGVMQNPRHLVRRRGQEARLRCSPMKGHSHVYWYRQLPEEGLKFMVYLQKENIIDESGMPKERFSAEFPKEGPSILRIQQVVRGDSAAYFCASSLGQGDSPLHFGNGTRLTVT.

The chain uses TRBV7-9 and TRBJ1-4, with a tentative D call TRBD1 (6 bases). This CDR3 comprises 15 residues. In germline, CDR1 is SEHNR, CDR2 FQNEAQ (reference sequence). The V end was cut by 5 bases, the J end by 4 bases, with 14 bases between. This CDR3 is CASSPLDSYNEKLFF. The CDR3 nucleotides are TGTGCCAGCAGCCCTTTGGACAGCTATAATGAAAAACTGTTTTTT.

The genes are TRBV6-4 and TRBJ2-7; 7 nucleotides match TRBD1. V shed 1 base, J shed 2 bases, and the junction held 5 bases outside the gene matches. This CDR3 spans 15 amino acids. The germline gives CDR1 MRHNA, CDR2 SNTAGT. The CDR3 bases are TGTGCCAGCAGTGACTTGACAGGGATCCCCTACGAGCAGTACTTC. Encoded protein: CASSDLTGIPYEQYF.

The chain combines TRBV30 with TRBJ2-2; D is perhaps TRBD2 (5 bases). The V gene lost 6 bases and the J gene lost 4 bases, with 15 bases spanning the gap. The CDR3 has 14 amino acids. Germline lookup yields CDR1 GTSNPN and CDR2 SVGIG (reference sequence). The CDR3 sequence is CACPRGGLTGELFF. As DNA, the CDR3 is TGTGCCTGTCCCCGCGGAGGACTCACCGGGGAGCTGTTTTTT.

The chain links TRBV29-1 to TRBJ2-3; D is ambiguous. V lost 4 bases and J lost 1, with 6 bases in between. CDR3 length: 12 residues. CDR1 and CDR2 from the germline V gene are SQVTM and ANQGSEA. The chain's CDR3 is CSVAPGTDTQYF. In DNA, the CDR3 is TGCAGCGTTGCCCCAGGCACAGATACGCAGTATTTT.

The gene calls are TRBV7-2 and TRBJ2-3; 9 nucleotides match TRBD2. V shed 0 bases, J shed 5 bases, and the junction held 0 bases outside the gene matches. The CDR3 is 14 amino acids. CDR1 is SGHTA, CDR2 FQGNSA, per germline. The CDR3 here is CASSLAAGGDTQYF. In DNA, the CDR3 is TGTGCCAGCAGCTTAGCAGCGGGGGGAGATACGCAGTATTTT.

This chain uses TRBV3-1 (or the pseudogene TRBV3-2) with TRBJ1-4; D is ambiguous. Between the trimmed V and J ends, which lost 4 bases and 2 bases, there was a span of 8 bases. The CDR3 covers 14 residues. CDR1 and CDR2 from the germline V gene are LGHDT and YNNKEL (reference sequence). DNA for the CDR3: TGTGCCAGCAGCCCAAAGCGGACTAATGAAAAACTGTTTTTT. It codes for CASSPKRTNEKLFF.

The J gene is TRBJ2-4, the V gene TRBV14; TRBD2 aligns across 7 bases. The trim removed 1 base at V and 0 bases at J, leaving 12 bases unmatched. Germline V gives CDR1 SGHDN, CDR2 FVKESK. This CDR3 is built from 19 residues. CDR3 coding DNA: TGTGCCAGCAGCCAAGGGCAGCGGGGAGGAACATTAGCCAAAAACATTCAGTACTTC. This sequence encodes CASSQGQRGGTLAKNIQYF. The complete variable domain, with remaining parts taken from reference TRBV14 and TRBJ2-4, reads EAGVTQFPSHSVIEKGQTVTLRCDPISGHDNLYWYRRVMGKEIKFLLHFVKESKQDESGMPNNRFLAERTGGTYSTLKVQPAELEDSGVYFCASSQGQRGGTLAKNIQYFGAGTRLSVL.

The rearrangement links TRBV7-9 to TRBJ2-2; D may be TRBD2 (5 bases). From germline, CDR1 is SEHNR and CDR2 FQNEAQ (reference sequence). The CDR3 loop spans 14 amino acids. Trimming shortened V by 4 bases and J by 3 bases, and 9 bases separated the two germline ends. The CDR3 coding sequence is TGTGCCAGCAGCTCCGCCGGGGACACCGGGGAGCTGTTTTTT. Translation gives CASSSAGDTGELFF.

J is TRBJ2-7 and V is TRBV13, with D perhaps TRBD1 (6 bases). Between the trimmed V and J ends, which lost 5 bases and 4 bases, there was a span of 9 bases. The CDR3 runs to 12 residues. Germline V gene sequence: CDR1 PRHDT, CDR2 FYEKMQ (reference sequence). The CDR3 protein is CASSPDRYEQYF. The CDR3 DNA reads TGTGCCAGCAGCCCGGACAGATACGAGCAGTACTTC.

V gene TRBV7-9 combines with J gene TRBJ2-2; D perhaps matches TRBD2 (6 bases). Trimming took off 5 bases at V and 0 bases at J, with 10 bases between the two ends. CDR3 size: 15 residues. The germline gives CDR1 SEHNR, CDR2 FQNEAQ (reference sequence). The CDR3: CASSPPGANTGELFF. Written as DNA, the CDR3 is TGTGCCAGCAGCCCCCCGGGGGCGAACACCGGGGAGCTGTTTTTT.

This chain uses TRBV13 with TRBJ1-1; unclear D gene. Trimming removed 5 bases from V and 3 bases from J, with 10 bases in between. Germline V CDR1 and CDR2: PRHDT, FYEKMQ (reference sequence). The length of the CDR3 is 13 residues. The CDR3: CASSPGSDTEAFF. In nucleotides, the CDR3 is TGTGCCAGCAGCCCCGGGTCGGACACTGAAGCTTTCTTT.

The V call is TRBV24-1, the J call TRBJ2-5; 11 bases fit TRBD2. CDR1 and CDR2 (germline): KGHDR, SFDVKD. The CDR3 is made up of 16 amino acids. The J segment lost 1 base and the V segment lost 0 bases, leaving 0 bases of the junction unmatched. CDR3 region: CATSDLLAGGQETQYF. The CDR3, as DNA: TGTGCCACCAGTGATTTGCTAGCGGGGGGCCAAGAGACCCAGTACTTC.

This clone was counted only a few times. This sequence joins TRBV27 and TRBJ2-7; perhaps TRBD1 as D (6 bases). The V and J ends lost 1 base and 0 bases respectively, with 10 bases between them. This CDR3 comprises 15 residues. From germline, CDR1 is MNHEY and CDR2 SMNVEV (reference sequence). Here the CDR3 reads CASSLYREYSYEQYF. CDR3 bases: TGTGCCAGCAGTTTATACAGGGAATACTCCTACGAGCAGTACTTC.

This clone has a handful of counts. The chain joins TRBV27 to TRBJ1-1, with a possible D match to TRBD1 (6 bases). V gave up 0 bases and J gave up 2 bases, with 10 bases separating them. This CDR3 comprises 15 residues. Per germline, CDR1 MNHEY and CDR2 SMNVEV (reference sequence). CDR3 protein: CASSLSQGINTEAFF. The CDR3, as DNA: TGTGCCAGCAGTTTATCCCAGGGGATAAACACTGAAGCTTTCTTT.

The CDR3 DNA follows: TGTGCCAGCAGTCTGACAGGGGAAACTGAAGCTTTCTTT. Amino acid sequence: CASSLTGETEAFF. The chain employs TRBV12-3 or TRBV12-4 and TRBJ1-1; 8 bases are shared with TRBD1. The ends lost 5 bases at V and 5 bases at J; junction bases unmatched: 4. This CDR3 has 13 amino acids.

This chain connects TRBV3-1 (or the pseudogene TRBV3-2) to TRBJ2-2; 13 bases are shared with TRBD2. J gave up 1 base and V 4 bases, and 15 bases lay outside the gene matches. The CDR3 consists of 21 residues. Germline V gene data show CDR1 as LGHDT and CDR2 as YNNKEL (reference sequence). The CDR3 DNA sequence: TGTGCCAGCAGCCCATATTTAACTCCCGGGACTAGCGGGAAGAACACCGGGGAGCTGTTTTTT. It encodes CASSPYLTPGTSGKNTGELFF.

The rearrangement uses TRBV7-9 and TRBJ1-3; D gene uncertain. The CDR3 consists of 17 residues. Looked up from germline, CDR1 is SEHNR and CDR2 is FQNEAQ (reference sequence). V lost 1 base and J lost 2, with 15 bases in between. CDR3 DNA: TGTGCCAGCAGCTTAGGGGCGACCCAGGCACCTGGAAACACCATATATTTT. It codes for CASSLGATQAPGNTIYF.